This TCR beta chain stems from a study of cytomegalovirus exposure and HLA in healthy donors. Study-wide results and caveats: Later analysis identified about 17,000 TCR beta sequences associated with HLA alleles, using a false discovery rate threshold of 0.05. No immune exposure information besides CMV serostatus was available. Most sequenced TCRs were rare (though some public TCRs occurred in many donors).

Worth noting for this clone: The antigen remains undetermined.

Primers: 60 Vbeta forward and 13 Jbeta reverse. Here immunoSEQ multiplex PCR was the method, and the copy in TCRdb shows in-frame clones only, minus some. Its table lists around 150,000 clones. The specimen was PBMCs. The TCR was taken from a man aged 40-50 years in good health and CMV-seronegative.

This CDR3 reads CASSSGTLETQYF. CDR3 in DNA: TGTGCCAGCAGCTCCGGGACATTAGAGACCCAGTACTTC. The V and J genes are TRBV7-7 and TRBJ2-5, with D possibly being TRBD1 (6 bases). This CDR3 is built from 13 residues. Germline CDR1 is SSHAT and CDR2 is FNYEAQ (reference sequence). Trimming took off 4 bases at V and 4 bases at J, with 10 bases between the two ends.